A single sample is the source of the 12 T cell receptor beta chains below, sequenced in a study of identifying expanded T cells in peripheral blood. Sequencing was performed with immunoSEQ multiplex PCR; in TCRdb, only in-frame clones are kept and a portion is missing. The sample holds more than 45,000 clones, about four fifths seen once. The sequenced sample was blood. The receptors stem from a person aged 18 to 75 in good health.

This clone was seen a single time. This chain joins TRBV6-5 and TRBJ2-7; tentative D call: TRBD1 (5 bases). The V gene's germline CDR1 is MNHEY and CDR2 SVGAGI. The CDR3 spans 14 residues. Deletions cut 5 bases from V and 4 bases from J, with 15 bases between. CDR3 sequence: CASSGQGVGYEQYF. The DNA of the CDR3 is TGTGCCAGCAGTGGCCAAGGGGTGGGGTACGAGCAGTACTTC.

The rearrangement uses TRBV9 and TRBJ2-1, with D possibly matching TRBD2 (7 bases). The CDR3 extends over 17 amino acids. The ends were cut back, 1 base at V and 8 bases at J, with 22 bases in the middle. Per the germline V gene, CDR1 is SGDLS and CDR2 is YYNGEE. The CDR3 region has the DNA TGTGCCAGCAGCGTATCCCGGGTGCCGGGGGGCTTAGATGAGCAGTTCTTC. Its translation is CASSVSRVPGGLDEQFF.

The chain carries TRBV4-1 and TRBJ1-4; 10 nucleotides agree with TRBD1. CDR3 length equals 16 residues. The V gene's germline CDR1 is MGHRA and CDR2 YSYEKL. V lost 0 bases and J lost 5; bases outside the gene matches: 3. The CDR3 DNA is TGCGCCAGCAGCCAAGATCCGACAGGGGGCAATGAAAAACTGTTTTTT. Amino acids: CASSQDPTGGNEKLFF.

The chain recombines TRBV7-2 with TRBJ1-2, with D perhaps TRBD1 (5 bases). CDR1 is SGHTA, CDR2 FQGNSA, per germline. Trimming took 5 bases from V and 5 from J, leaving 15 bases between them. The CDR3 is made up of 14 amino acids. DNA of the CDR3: TGTGCCAGCAGCCCATTAGGGGAACCATATGGCTACACCTTC. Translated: CASSPLGEPYGYTF.

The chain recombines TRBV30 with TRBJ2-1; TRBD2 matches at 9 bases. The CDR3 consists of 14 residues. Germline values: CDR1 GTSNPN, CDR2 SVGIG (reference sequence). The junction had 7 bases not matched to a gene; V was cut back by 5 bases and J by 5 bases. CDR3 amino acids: CAWAGGPGNNEQFF. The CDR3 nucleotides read TGTGCCTGGGCGGGGGGGCCAGGGAACAATGAGCAGTTCTTC.

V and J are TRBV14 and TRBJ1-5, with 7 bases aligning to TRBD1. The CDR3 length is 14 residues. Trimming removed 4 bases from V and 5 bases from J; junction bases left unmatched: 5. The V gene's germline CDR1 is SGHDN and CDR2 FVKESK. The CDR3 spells CASSRQGTHQPQHF. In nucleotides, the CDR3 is TGTGCCAGCAGCCGACAGGGCACCCATCAGCCCCAGCATTTT.

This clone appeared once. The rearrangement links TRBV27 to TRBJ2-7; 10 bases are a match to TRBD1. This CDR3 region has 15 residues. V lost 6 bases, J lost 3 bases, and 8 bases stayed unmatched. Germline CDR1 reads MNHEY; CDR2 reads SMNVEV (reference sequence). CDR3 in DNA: TGTGCCAGCAGCCAAACCGGGACAGGGGACTACGAGCAGTACTTC. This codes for CASSQTGTGDYEQYF.

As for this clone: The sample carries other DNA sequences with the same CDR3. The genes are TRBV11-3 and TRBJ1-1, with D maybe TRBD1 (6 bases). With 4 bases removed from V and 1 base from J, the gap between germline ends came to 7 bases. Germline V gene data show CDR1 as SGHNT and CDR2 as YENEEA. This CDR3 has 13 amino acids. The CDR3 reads CASSSQGNTEAFF. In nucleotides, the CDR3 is TGTGCCAGCAGCTCACAGGGGAACACTGAAGCTTTCTTT.

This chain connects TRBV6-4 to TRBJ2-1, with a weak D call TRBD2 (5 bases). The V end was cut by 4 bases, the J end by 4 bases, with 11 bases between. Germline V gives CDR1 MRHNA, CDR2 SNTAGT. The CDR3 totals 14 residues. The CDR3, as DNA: TGTGCCAGCAGTGCTAGCCCCGATTACAATGAGCAGTTCTTC. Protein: CASSASPDYNEQFF.

The CDR3 protein is CSVGALGYTF. The CDR3 DNA sequence: TGCAGCGTTGGGGCTTTAGGCTACACCTTC. This rearrangement joins TRBV29-1 to TRBJ1-2; no clear D. V shed 4 bases and J shed 8 bases, with 8 bases lying between them. The CDR3 consists of 10 residues. CDR1 is SQVTM, CDR2 ANQGSEA, per germline.

The CDR3 spells CASSTRAGAVFEQYF. In DNA form, the CDR3 reads TGCGCCAGCAGCACGCGGGCGGGAGCCGTCTTCGAGCAGTACTTC. V gene TRBV5-1 combines with J gene TRBJ2-7, with 7 bases matching TRBD2. The CDR3 has 15 amino acids. The V and J ends lost 4 bases and 6 bases, in that order; junction bases with no gene match: 13. Germline V gene sequence: CDR1 SGHRS, CDR2 YFSETQ.

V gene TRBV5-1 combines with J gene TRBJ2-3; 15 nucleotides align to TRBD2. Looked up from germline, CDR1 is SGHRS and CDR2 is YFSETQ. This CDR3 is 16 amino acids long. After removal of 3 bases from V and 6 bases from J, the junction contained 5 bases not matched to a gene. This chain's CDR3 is CASSSGLAGGKDTQYF. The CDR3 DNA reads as TGCGCCAGCAGCTCAGGACTAGCGGGAGGGAAGGATACGCAGTATTTT.